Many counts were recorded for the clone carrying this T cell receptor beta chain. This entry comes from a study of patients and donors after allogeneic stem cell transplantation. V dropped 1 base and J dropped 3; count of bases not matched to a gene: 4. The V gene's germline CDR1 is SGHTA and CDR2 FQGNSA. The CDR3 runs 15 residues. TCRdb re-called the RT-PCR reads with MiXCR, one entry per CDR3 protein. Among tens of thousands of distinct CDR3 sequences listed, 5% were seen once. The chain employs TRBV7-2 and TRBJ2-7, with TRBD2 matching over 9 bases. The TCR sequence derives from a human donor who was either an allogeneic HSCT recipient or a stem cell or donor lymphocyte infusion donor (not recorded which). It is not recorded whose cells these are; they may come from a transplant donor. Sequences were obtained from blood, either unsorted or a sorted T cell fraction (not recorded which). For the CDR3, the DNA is TGTGCCAGCAGCTTAGGACTAGCGGATATCTACGAGCAGTACTTC. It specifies CASSLGLADIYEQYF.